This T cell receptor beta chain was found in a study of T-cell reconstitution after alpha-beta-depleted transplantation in children (dated by TCRdb to 2016 to 2017). General notes on the study: Using TCR repertoire profiling, the study quantitatively followed how T-cell immune reconstitution unfolded in children after TCRalphabeta/CD19-depleted allogeneic hematopoietic cell transplantation. Points the paper makes about the study in general: Over the following months the frequencies of hyperexpanded clones went down, and after one year T-cell counts and TCRbeta diversity were mostly credited to newly produced T cells. In some patients, the high TCRbeta diversity seen at day 60 was put down to recipient T cells and intrathymic progenitors that had survived conditioning. Apparently early alphabetaT-cell count recovery about two months after transplant reportedly relied on only several hundred rapidly expanded clones derived from non-depleted graft cells.

The protocol used for the library was PCR. The reads were generated on an Illumina HiSeq 2500. Molecular barcoding was employed in the preparation of TCR libraries, with unique molecular identifiers being used to normalize TCRbeta repertoire quantification. TCRdb took the public reads, trimmed them with fastp at Q25, ran MiXCR for clone calling and kept in-frame beta chains. Every CDR3 protein is listed once, alongside the most common genes and DNA of its rows. The sample table records about 980,000 distinct CDR3 sequences; roughly 31% of these occur just once. The top ten clones comprise roughly 30% of the sample. This clonotype was counted only a few times. Its antigen is still unknown. Base qualities are missing; no much larger clone stands one base away. Interpreted using the paper, the treatment or condition label stands for: allogeneic hematopoietic cell transplantation with graft depleted of TCRalphabeta T cells and CD19 B cells. Transplant recipients were children who received TCRalphabeta/CD19-depleted allogeneic hematopoietic cell grafts.

V has 3 bases trimmed and J has 5 bases trimmed; junction bases matching no gene number 6. In the germline V gene, CDR1 corresponds to SNHLY and CDR2 to FYNNEI. The CDR3 holds 15 amino acids from the cysteine to the phenylalanine. Of the read, only the CDR3 DNA is kept; its 45 bases are in frame from base 1. Sequences were derived from PBMCs, mostly from graft donor cells, sampled 360 days after TCRalphabeta/CD19-depleted stem cell transplant. The TCR comes from a boy under two years old who had a stem cell transplant for SCID, so the T cells may come from the graft donor. This receptor chain uses TRBV2 and TRBJ2-7; 11 central nucleotides agree with TRBD2. The CDR3 corresponds to CASSEVAGGRNEQYF. In nucleotides, the sequence is TGTGCCAGCAGTGAGGTAGCGGGGGGGCGGAACGAGCAGTACTTC.